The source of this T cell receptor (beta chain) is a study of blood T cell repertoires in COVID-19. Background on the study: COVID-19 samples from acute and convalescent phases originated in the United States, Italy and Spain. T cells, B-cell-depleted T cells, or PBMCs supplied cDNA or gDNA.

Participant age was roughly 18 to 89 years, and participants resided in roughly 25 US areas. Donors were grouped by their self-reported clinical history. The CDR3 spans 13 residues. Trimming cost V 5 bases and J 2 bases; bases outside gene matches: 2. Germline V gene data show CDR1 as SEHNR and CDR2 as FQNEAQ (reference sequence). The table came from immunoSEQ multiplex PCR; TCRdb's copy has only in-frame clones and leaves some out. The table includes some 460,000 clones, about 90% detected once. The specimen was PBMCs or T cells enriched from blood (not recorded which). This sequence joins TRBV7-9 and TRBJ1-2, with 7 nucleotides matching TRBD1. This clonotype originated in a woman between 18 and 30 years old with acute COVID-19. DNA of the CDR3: TGTGCCAGCAGCCGGACAGGCAACTATGGCTACACCTTC. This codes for CASSRTGNYGYTF. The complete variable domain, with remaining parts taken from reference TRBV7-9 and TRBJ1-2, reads DTGVSQNPRHKITKRGQNVTFRCDPISEHNRLYWYRQTLGQGPEFLTYFQNEAQLEKSRLLSDRFSAERPKGSFSTLEIQRTEQGDSAMYLCASSRTGNYGYTFGSGTRLTVV.